This passage covers 6 T cell receptor beta chains from one sample sequenced in a study of cytomegalovirus exposure and HLA in healthy donors. The repertoire was sequenced with immunoSEQ multiplex PCR; TCRdb's copy has only in-frame clones and lacks some. Among some 350,000 clones listed, approximately 86% were seen once. What was sequenced was PBMCs. These receptor sequences come from a woman in her 30s in good health and CMV-seropositive.

This chain joins TRBV27 and TRBJ2-5, with D uncertain. V was shortened by 4 bases and J by 4 bases, with 10 bases between the two germline ends. The CDR3 runs 13 residues. The germline CDR1 and CDR2 sequences are MNHEY and SMNVEV (reference sequence). CDR3: CASSYSLGETQYF. CDR3 nucleotide sequence: TGTGCCAGCAGTTATTCCTTGGGAGAGACCCAGTACTTC.

The CDR3 DNA sequence: TGTGCCAGCAGCTCCACAGGGTATACGGCGACTTTCTTT. It encodes CASSSTGYTATFF. The chain is built from TRBV7-9 and TRBJ1-1, with a tentative D call TRBD1 (6 bases). The V and J ends lost 4 bases and 12 bases respectively, with 18 bases between them. Germline assignment: CDR1 SEHNR and CDR2 FQNEAQ (reference sequence). The CDR3 covers 13 residues.

This rearrangement joins TRBV4-3 to TRBJ2-3; D not resolved. Trimming left V 0 bases short and J 5 bases short, with 6 bases between. This CDR3 has 13 residues. Germline V lookup: CDR1 LGHNA, CDR2 YSLEER. The CDR3 sequence is CASSQDLVDTQYF. In DNA form, the CDR3 reads TGCGCCAGCAGCCAAGATCTAGTAGATACGCAGTATTTT.

The CDR3 here is CASSLARSGYEQYF. The CDR3 nucleotides read TGTGCCAGCAGCTTAGCGCGTAGCGGATACGAGCAGTACTTC. V and J are TRBV7-6 and TRBJ2-7; possibly TRBD2 for D (6 bases). Deletions cut 0 bases from V and 4 bases from J, with 10 bases between. The CDR3 contains 14 residues. Germline V gives CDR1 SGHVS, CDR2 FNYEAQ.

The rearrangement uses TRBV5-4 and TRBJ2-1, with 9 bases aligning to TRBD1. With 0 bases clipped from V and 5 bases from J, the junction kept 6 bases outside the gene matches. From germline, CDR1 is SGHNT and CDR2 YYREEE (reference sequence). The CDR3 sequence is 16 residues long. The CDR3: CASSLAWDRDDNEQFF. The DNA for the CDR3 is TGTGCCAGCAGCTTGGCTTGGGACAGGGACGACAATGAGCAGTTCTTC.

The V and J genes are TRBV27 and TRBJ2-1; 10 nucleotides match TRBD2. V was pared by 3 bases and J by 5 bases, with 13 bases of the junction left unmatched. The CDR3 loop spans 18 amino acids. CDR1 and CDR2 (germline): MNHEY, SMNVEV (reference sequence). The CDR3 nucleotides are TGTGCCAGCAGTTTTAGAGCGGGGGGGCTGATAGGGAACAATGAGCAGTTCTTC. Encoded protein: CASSFRAGGLIGNNEQFF.